A selection of T cell receptor beta chains follows, all from one sample in a study of neurological immune-mediated disorders. Each CDR3 protein is one row after TCRdb ran MiXCR on the 5' RACE reads. In the table there are tens of thousands of distinct CDR3 sequences, approximately 4% of which are singletons. Sequencing was carried out using PBMCs. Receptors were obtained from a woman aged 25 to 45 with multiple sclerosis. Each CDR3 is given with its conserved first and last residue. D genes are given only for firm matches. Only part of the rows carry a size: once, few, many, or a class if the clone is expanded.

d_call	v_call	j_call	clone_size	cdr3_aa	cdr3_nt
-	TRBV5-8	TRBJ2-5	many	CASSTRQVQTQYF	TGTGCCAGCAGCACGAGACAGGTGCAGACCCAGTACTTC
TRBD1	TRBV20-1	TRBJ1-1	many	CSASGTAVTEAFF	TGCAGTGCTAGCGGGACAGCGGTAACTGAAGCTTTCTTT
-	TRBV29-1	TRBJ2-1	many	CSVADSRSDNEQFF	TGCAGCGTGGCAGACAGCCGCTCAGACAATGAGCAGTTCTTC
-	TRBV20-1	TRBJ1-2	-	CSAKGVPHPGYTF	TGCAGTGCTAAGGGAGTCCCCCACCCTGGGTACACCTTC
-	TRBV20-1	TRBJ1-5	-	CSAKTGVGQPQHF	TGCAGTGCCAAAACTGGGGTTGGTCAGCCCCAGCATTTT
TRBD2	TRBV6-5	TRBJ2-5	few	CASSLLSGGRETQYF	TGTGCCAGCAGTTTGCTTTCGGGGGGGCGAGAGACCCAGTACTTC
TRBD2	TRBV20-1	TRBJ2-5	many	CSGPPGVGGFGQETQYF	TGCAGTGGGCCGCCCGGGGTGGGGGGGTTCGGCCAAGAGACCCAGTACTTC
-	TRBV7-9	TRBJ1-5	many	CASSLIGSGNQPQHF	TGTGCCAGCAGCTTAATAGGTAGCGGCAATCAGCCCCAGCATTTT
-	TRBV25-1	TRBJ1-6	many	CASSDLALPLHF	TGTGCCAGCAGTGATCTAGCCCTACCCCTCCACTTT
-	TRBV5-1	TRBJ2-1	-	CASSLGLINYNEQFF	TGCGCCAGCAGCTTGGGGCTTATTAACTACAATGAGCAGTTCTTC